This record covers a single T cell receptor beta chain. Its antigen remains unknown. Primers: 60 Vbeta forward and 13 Jbeta reverse. The assay was immunoSEQ multiplex PCR, and TCRdb's table has in-frame clones only and misses some. The sample shows fewer than 100,000 clones, less than 10% of them seen only once. Germline V gene lookup returns CDR1 MDHEN and CDR2 SYDVKM. The CDR3 extends over 14 amino acids. V lost 2 bases to trimming and J lost 0 bases, with 8 bases between them. The sample belongs to a study of cytomegalovirus exposure and HLA in healthy donors. Study-wide points: A few CMV-associated chains were confirmed in vitro to be specific for CMV antigens. Some V segments could not be told apart, so they were left out, TRBV6-2 and TRBV6-3 among them. Further analysis, carried out later, found HLA-associated TCR beta chains more clonally expanded than equally common other chains.

The sequenced material came from PBMCs. The chain joins TRBV28 to TRBJ2-7, with D perhaps TRBD1 (6 bases). The receptor was derived from a man over 45 in good health and CMV-seronegative. The CDR3 nucleotides read TGTGCCAGCAGTTTACAGGGGCCCTCCTACGAGCAGTACTTC. As protein: CASSLQGPSYEQYF.